The 29 T cell receptor beta chains presented below share a single source sample, sequenced in a study of blood T cell repertoires in COVID-19. Sequencing used immunoSEQ multiplex PCR; TCRdb keeps in-frame clones, though not all of them. The sample has over 15,000 clones, 89% seen once. The sequencing input was peripheral blood. The receptors derive from a man older than 75 with acute or convalescent COVID-19.

The V and J genes are TRBV7-8 and TRBJ1-5, with D hard to call. This CDR3 is built from 16 residues. With 1 base removed from V and 6 bases from J, the gap between germline ends came to 16 bases. From germline, CDR1 is SGHVS and CDR2 FQNEAQ. CDR3 amino acids: CASSLGSPQDGQPQHF. CDR3 DNA: TGTGCCAGCAGCTTAGGGTCTCCCCAGGATGGTCAGCCCCAGCATTTT.

V is TRBV5-8 and J is TRBJ2-1; 9 bases line up with TRBD1. There are 14 residues in the CDR3. With 4 bases clipped from V and 7 bases from J, the junction kept 6 bases outside the gene matches. In germline, CDR1 is SGHTS, CDR2 YDEGEE. CDR3 amino acids: CASSTRTGENEQFF. The DNA of the CDR3 is TGTGCCAGCAGCACCCGGACAGGGGAGAATGAGCAGTTCTTC.

J is TRBJ1-1 and V is TRBV19, with D hard to call. The ends were cut back, 5 bases at V and 5 bases at J, with 15 bases in the middle. From germline, CDR1 is LNHDA and CDR2 SQIVND (reference sequence). The CDR3 covers 14 residues. CDR3 DNA: TGTGCCAGTAGTGACACCCGGGCGGGAACTGAAGCTTTCTTT. Encoded protein: CASSDTRAGTEAFF.

V and J are TRBV30 and TRBJ1-4; D is undetermined. From germline, CDR1 is GTSNPN and CDR2 SVGIG (reference sequence). The CDR3 loop spans 13 amino acids. V was pared by 6 bases and J by 0 bases, with 8 bases between. The CDR3 protein is CACDTATNEKLFF. The CDR3 DNA reads TGTGCCTGTGACACAGCAACTAATGAAAAACTGTTTTTT.

This clone was detected only once. The chain joins TRBV6-5 to TRBJ1-1; 11 nucleotides agree with TRBD1. Germline values: CDR1 MNHEY, CDR2 SVGAGI. The ends lost 7 bases at V and 1 base at J; junction bases unmatched: 5. The CDR3 spans 15 residues. The CDR3 loop reads CASNRDRGRNTEAFF. The CDR3, as DNA: TGTGCCAGCAATAGGGACAGGGGGAGGAACACTGAAGCTTTCTTT.

The rearrangement uses TRBV24-1 and TRBJ2-4, with D hard to call. Looked up from germline, CDR1 is KGHDR and CDR2 is SFDVKD. Deletions cut 1 base from V and 1 base from J, with 13 bases between. CDR3 size: 17 residues. The CDR3 protein is CATSDLEAAGAKNIQYF. DNA of the CDR3: TGTGCCACCAGTGATTTAGAGGCGGCCGGGGCCAAAAACATTCAGTACTTC.

The gene calls are TRBV10-2 and TRBJ1-5; 9 nucleotides agree with TRBD1. Germline V gene lookup returns CDR1 WSHSY and CDR2 SAAADI. The CDR3 spans 14 residues. V trimming: 4 bases; J trimming: 7 bases; junction bases outside the gene matches: 5. The CDR3 loop is CASSAGQGRQPQHF. The CDR3 DNA sequence: TGCGCCAGCAGTGCCGGACAGGGGAGACAGCCCCAGCATTTT.

This chain links TRBV6-1 with TRBJ2-7; no reliable D call. Per the germline V gene, CDR1 is MNHNS and CDR2 is SASEGT. The CDR3 is 13 residues long. V lost 3 bases, J lost 7 bases, and 13 bases lay in between. The CDR3 here is CASSDRNRGEQYF. CDR3 in DNA: TGTGCCAGCAGTGATCGAAATCGCGGAGAGCAGTACTTC.

The V and J genes are TRBV21-1 and TRBJ1-1. TRBV21-1 is listed as a pseudogene. The CDR3 totals 16 residues. In DNA form, the CDR3 reads TGTGCCAGCAGCAAAACCCCTTCTAGGTTTTATGCTGAAGCTTTCTTT. Translated: CASSKTPSRFYAEAFF.

The genes are TRBV13 and TRBJ2-1; 7 nucleotides line up with TRBD1. Germline CDR1 PRHDT, CDR2 FYEKMQ (reference sequence). The CDR3 has 16 residues. Trimming removed 1 base from V and 4 bases from J; junction bases left unmatched: 7. The CDR3 nucleotides read TGTGCCAGCAGCTTAGTGACAGGGCCTACATACAATGAGCAGTTCTTC. Translating it yields CASSLVTGPTYNEQFF.

The chain combines TRBV20-1 with TRBJ2-1; D may be TRBD2 (5 bases). The CDR3 has 11 amino acids. V dropped 3 bases and J dropped 6 bases, with 6 bases sitting between them. Germline V gives CDR1 DFQATT, CDR2 SNEGSKA (reference sequence). The CDR3 bases are TGCAGTGCTAGCGGGGTCAATGAGCAGTTCTTC. It specifies CSASGVNEQFF.

The rearrangement joins TRBV23-1 to TRBJ1-6, with a tentative D call TRBD1 (6 bases). TRBV23-1 is an ORF, with its function uncertain. Trimming stripped 8 bases from V and 7 bases from J, with 27 bases between. The CDR3 extends over 18 amino acids. CDR3 protein: CASGKSCEEMGANSPLHF. CDR3 in DNA: TGCGCCAGCGGTAAATCATGCGAGGAGATGGGGGCGAATTCACCCCTCCACTTT.

The V gene is TRBV3-1 (or the pseudogene TRBV3-2), the J gene TRBJ1-1; D call uncertain. Germline CDR1 is LGHDT and CDR2 is YNNKEL (reference sequence). V gave up 0 bases and J gave up 3 bases, with 11 bases separating them. CDR3 length: 15 residues. The CDR3, as DNA: TGTGCCAGCAGCCAAGAACTGTTTATGGACACTGAAGCTTTCTTT. Protein: CASSQELFMDTEAFF.

This chain joins TRBV27 and TRBJ2-3; 7 bases agree with TRBD1. With V trimmed by 5 bases and J by 2 bases, 1 base remained unmatched. The CDR3 is made up of 13 amino acids. The germline gives CDR1 MNHEY, CDR2 SMNVEV (reference sequence). CDR3 sequence reads: CASSGTVTDTQYF. The CDR3 DNA follows: TGTGCCAGCAGTGGGACAGTCACAGATACGCAGTATTTT.

This clone was seen a single time. Since the CDR3 does not end with the conserved phenylalanine or tryptophan, this likely comes from a read error. The DNA is left out, because the CDR3 cannot be placed on it with certainty; the CDR3 is given as TCRdb lists it. The chain is built from TRBV23-1 and TRBJ2-7; the D call in the table, TRBD2, was not verified against the DNA. TRBV23-1 is an open reading frame whose function is uncertain. Counting both end residues, the CDR3 totals 10 amino acids. CDR3 sequence reads: CASSQSVRRI.

The chain combines TRBV24-1 with TRBJ1-2; TRBD1 agrees at 7 bases. The CDR3 has 14 amino acids. Germline CDR1 is KGHDR and CDR2 is SFDVKD. V lost 4 bases, J lost 2 bases, and 3 bases stayed unmatched. The CDR3 reads CATSDPTGNYGYTF. The CDR3, as DNA: TGTGCCACCAGTGACCCGACAGGGAACTATGGCTACACCTTC.

This CDR3 is CASSSTGSETQYF. CDR3 DNA sequence: TGTGCCAGTAGTTCGACAGGGTCTGAGACCCAGTACTTC. This rearrangement joins TRBV19 to TRBJ2-5; 7 bases are a match to TRBD1. CDR1 is LNHDA and CDR2 is SQIVND in the germline V gene (reference sequence). The CDR3 is 13 amino acids. With V trimmed by 5 bases and J by 5 bases, 5 bases remained unmatched.

This clone was recorded only once. V gene TRBV9 combines with J gene TRBJ1-5; no reliable D call. V was trimmed by 4 bases and J by 7 bases, leaving 12 bases between them. This CDR3 spans 13 amino acids. Germline V gene data show CDR1 as SGDLS and CDR2 as YYNGEE. Written as DNA, the CDR3 is TGTGCCAGCAGCCCCTTGGAGGGACAGCCCCAGCATTTT. Translated, it gives CASSPLEGQPQHF.

This chain uses TRBV9 with TRBJ2-3, with 8 bases matching TRBD2. After removal of 4 bases from V and 1 base from J, the junction contained 5 bases not matched to a gene. The CDR3 loop spans 15 amino acids. CDR1 SGDLS and CDR2 YYNGEE come from the germline V gene. The CDR3: CASSPLAGRTDTQYF. The CDR3 DNA follows: TGTGCCAGCAGCCCCCTAGCGGGCCGCACAGATACGCAGTATTTT.

The chain links TRBV5-1 to TRBJ2-7, with TRBD1 as a possible D gene (6 bases). CDR1 is SGHRS and CDR2 is YFSETQ in the germline V gene. Trimming removed 3 bases at V and 2 bases at J, with 9 bases between. The CDR3 consists of 13 residues. The CDR3 protein is CASSYRATYEQYF. In DNA, the CDR3 is TGCGCCAGCAGCTACAGGGCCACCTACGAGCAGTACTTC.

This chain uses TRBV29-1 with TRBJ1-6, with D perhaps matching TRBD1 (5 bases). This CDR3 is built from 19 residues. The V and J ends lost 1 base and 10 bases respectively, with 29 bases between them. Germline assignment: CDR1 SQVTM and CDR2 ANQGSEA. DNA of the CDR3: TGCAGCGTTGAAGGGGGTAGGGGAAAGTGGGACTTCTACGGGTCACCCCTCCACTTT. Amino acids: CSVEGGRGKWDFYGSPLHF.

The chain recombines TRBV7-3 with TRBJ2-1, with D possibly TRBD1 on 6 matching bases. Trimming left V 5 bases short and J 10 bases short, with 12 bases between. Germline lookup yields CDR1 SGHTA and CDR2 FQGTGA. The CDR3 extends over 12 amino acids. The DNA for the CDR3 is TGTGCCAGCAGCCACGGACAGAACGAGCAGTTCTTC. This gives the protein CASSHGQNEQFF.

The V gene is TRBV6-6, the J gene TRBJ1-5; possibly TRBD1 for D (6 bases). Per germline, CDR1 MNHNY and CDR2 SVGAGI (reference sequence). V lost 6 bases and J lost 2, with 14 bases in between. The CDR3 totals 15 residues. The CDR3 DNA is TGTGCCAGCAGCTGGGCGGGGGCAGGCAATCAGCCCCAGCATTTT. This codes for CASSWAGAGNQPQHF.

The V and J genes are TRBV11-3 and TRBJ1-1; 8 positions match TRBD1. Trimming cost V 5 bases and J 6 bases; bases outside gene matches: 5. This CDR3 has 13 amino acids. CDR1 SGHNT and CDR2 YENEEA come from the germline V gene. CDR3 loop: CASSQGAGAEAFF. The CDR3 region has the DNA TGTGCCAGCAGCCAGGGGGCAGGGGCTGAAGCTTTCTTT.

The chain carries TRBV12-3 or TRBV12-4 and TRBJ1-2; 8 positions match TRBD1. The CDR3 runs 13 residues. Trimming cost V 4 bases and J 4 bases; bases outside gene matches: 2. CDR3 sequence (DNA): TGTGCCAGCAGTTCAGGGGGCAGCTATGGCTACACCTTC. This sequence encodes CASSSGGSYGYTF.

V is TRBV10-3 and J is TRBJ2-3; 10 bases map to TRBD1. The V gene's germline CDR1 is ENHRY and CDR2 SYGVKD. Losses at the gene ends were 3 bases for V and 5 bases for J; bases not matched to a gene: 8. The length of the CDR3 is 16 residues. CDR3 in DNA: TGTGCCATCAGTGATGGGACAGGGGTTGGAAAAGATACGCAGTATTTT. Residues: CAISDGTGVGKDTQYF.

The genes are TRBV7-3 and TRBJ1-5; no definite D call. The CDR3 totals 13 residues. CDR1 SGHTA and CDR2 FQGTGA come from the germline V gene. V dropped 0 bases and J dropped 6 bases, with 6 bases sitting between them. In nucleotides, the CDR3 is TGTGCCAGCAGCTTAACAGGAGGTCAGCCCCAGCATTTT. Residues: CASSLTGGQPQHF.

This clone came up once. The CDR3 DNA is TGTGCCAGCAGGACAGGGGCGGGGGAGCAGTACTTC. This gives the protein CASRTGAGEQYF. The chain uses TRBV12-3 or TRBV12-4 and TRBJ2-7; TRBD1 matches 8 bases. Trimming cost V 6 bases and J 7 bases; bases outside gene matches: 5. The length of the CDR3 is 12 residues.

This clone was detected only once. V gene TRBV18 combines with J gene TRBJ1-2; TRBD1 matches 7 bases. J gave up 9 bases and V 4 bases, and 14 bases lay outside the gene matches. CDR3 length: 15 residues. CDR1 is KGHSH and CDR2 is LQKENI in the germline V gene. The CDR3 DNA sequence: TGTGCCAGCTCACTGGGACAGAAAGTACCGGGGAGCTACACCTTC. This translates into CASSLGQKVPGSYTF.